This T cell receptor (beta chain) is from a study of T cell clones after liver transplantation. Looking at the study overall: Tolerant meant at least one year fully off immunosuppression without liver enzymes above twice normal.

Germline loops: CDR1 SNHLY, CDR2 FYNNEI. V lost 7 bases and J 0 bases, leaving 13 bases between the germline ends. This CDR3 contains 15 residues. This clone appeared a few times. Antigen specificity is unknown. Overall study findings and caveats: Low donor cell numbers restricted donor-reactive repertoire measurement in a couple of subjects. Rather than being deleted, graft donor-reactive T cells may have moved into the graft.

The method was immunoSEQ multiplex PCR; TCRdb's version includes in-frame clones alone and lacks a portion of them. The data contain roughly 7,400 clones, under 75% of them singletons. The chain couples TRBV2 to TRBJ2-1, with a weak D call TRBD2 (5 bases). The source of this sequence is a human donor who received a liver transplant. The source material was CD8+ T cells from blood, sampled before liver transplant. The CDR3 DNA reads as TGTGCCAGCATCTGGGAGAAGAGCTCCTACAATGAGCAGTTCTTC. It specifies CASIWEKSSYNEQFF.